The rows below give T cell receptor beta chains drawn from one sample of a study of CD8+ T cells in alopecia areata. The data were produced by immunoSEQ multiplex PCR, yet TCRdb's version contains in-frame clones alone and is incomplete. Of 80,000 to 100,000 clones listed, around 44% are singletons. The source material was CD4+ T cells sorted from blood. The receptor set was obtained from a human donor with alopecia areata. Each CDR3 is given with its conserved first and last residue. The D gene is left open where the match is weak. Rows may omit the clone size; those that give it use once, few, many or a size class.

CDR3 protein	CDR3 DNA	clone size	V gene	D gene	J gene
CSGSGTGAQEQYF	TGCAGCGGATCCGGGACAGGGGCGCAGGAGCAGTACTTC	.	TRBV29-1	TRBD1	TRBJ2-7
CASSQDWSGQRWYNEQFF	TGCGCCAGCAGCCAAGATTGGAGTGGACAGCGGTGGTACAATGAGCAGTTCTTC	.	TRBV4-3	.	TRBJ2-1
CASNPVLADAYEQYF	TGTGCCAGCAACCCCGTCCTAGCGGACGCCTACGAGCAGTACTTC	.	TRBV6-6	TRBD2	TRBJ2-7
CAWRVSGGTYEQYF	TGTGCCTGGAGAGTTAGCGGGGGAACCTACGAGCAGTACTTC	few	TRBV30	TRBD2	TRBJ2-7
CATSRRDSGHGYTF	TGTGCCACCAGCAGACGGGACAGCGGACATGGCTACACCTTC	.	TRBV15	TRBD1	TRBJ1-2
CSVEAPASAASYEQYF	TGCAGCGTTGAAGCCCCTGCTTCAGCGGCCTCCTACGAGCAGTACTTC	.	TRBV29-1	.	TRBJ2-7
CASIAGGCLSGANVLTF	TGCGCCAGCATAGCCGGGGGCTGTTTATCTGGGGCCAACGTCCTGACTTTC	few	TRBV23-1	.	TRBJ2-6
CARASLYF	TGTGCCAGGGCTAGCCTGTACTTC	.	TRBV14	.	TRBJ2-7
CASRLATSGSHNEQFF	TGTGCCAGCAGACTAGCCACTAGCGGGTCACACAATGAGCAGTTCTTC	.	TRBV11-2	TRBD2	TRBJ2-1
CASSVQSQGEQFF	TGTGCCAGCAGTGTTCAGAGTCAGGGTGAGCAGTTCTTC	.	TRBV6-1	.	TRBJ2-1
CSVVGTGANVLTF	TGCAGCGTTGTGGGGACTGGGGCCAACGTCCTGACTTTC	few	TRBV29-1	.	TRBJ2-6
CASSSQGAAQPQHF	TGTGCCAGCAGTTCTCAGGGGGCAGCTCAGCCCCAGCATTTT	few	TRBV7-2	TRBD1	TRBJ1-5
CAWTWRRAAYNEQFF	TGTGCCTGGACCTGGAGGAGGGCGGCCTACAATGAGCAGTTCTTC	.	TRBV30	.	TRBJ2-1
CSVSRNGPGIGEQYF	TGCAGCGTAAGCCGAAACGGACCGGGGATTGGCGAGCAGTACTTC	few	TRBV29-1	.	TRBJ2-7
CSAGLLGTEAFF	TGCAGCGCGGGACTACTAGGAACTGAAGCTTTCTTT	.	TRBV29-1	.	TRBJ1-1
CASSQPRQSQETQYF	TGCGCCAGCAGCCAGCCTAGACAATCTCAAGAGACCCAGTACTTC	.	TRBV4-1	.	TRBJ2-5
CSVSGTSGAEGLFF	TGCAGCGTCTCCGGGACTAGCGGAGCCGAAGGGCTGTTTTTT	few	TRBV29-1	TRBD2	TRBJ2-2
CASSSPGTGNYGYTF	TGTGCCAGCAGCTCCCCCGGGACAGGGAACTATGGCTACACCTTC	.	TRBV7-2	TRBD1	TRBJ1-2
CACSRAEGYTF	TGTGCCTGCTCGAGGGCGGAAGGCTACACCTTC	.	TRBV30	.	TRBJ1-2
CASSHTRQGALSGANVLTF	TGCGCCAGCAGCCATACCAGACAGGGGGCCCTCTCTGGGGCCAACGTCCTGACTTTC	few	TRBV5-1	TRBD1	TRBJ2-6
CASSFPRSYNEQFF	TGTGCCAGCAGTTTCCCCAGATCCTACAATGAGCAGTTCTTC	.	TRBV28	.	TRBJ2-1
CASRMSGTYNEQFF	TGCGCCAGCAGGATGTCAGGGACATACAATGAGCAGTTCTTC	.	TRBV5-1	.	TRBJ2-1
CATSRDLSTGEKLFF	TGTGCCACCAGCAGAGATTTGTCGACGGGGGAAAAACTGTTTTTT	medium-sized	TRBV15	.	TRBJ1-4
CASSFSSGSTDTQYF	TGTGCCAGCAGCTTCTCTAGCGGGAGCACAGATACGCAGTATTTT	.	TRBV7-2	TRBD2	TRBJ2-3
CSVDSTYYGYTF	TGCAGCGTTGATTCCACGTACTATGGCTACACCTTC	few	TRBV29-1	.	TRBJ1-2
CASSLGRNYGYTF	TGTGCCAGCAGCTTAGGGAGAAACTATGGCTACACCTTC	.	TRBV7-2	.	TRBJ1-2
CSVLTDVYEQYF	TGCAGCGTCCTGACAGACGTCTACGAGCAGTACTTC	.	TRBV29-1	.	TRBJ2-7
CASSQPGGNEQFF	TGCGCCAGCAGCCAACCAGGGGGCAATGAGCAGTTCTTC	.	TRBV5-1	TRBD1	TRBJ2-1
CATSRGEGYTF	TGTGCCACCAGCAGAGGGGAAGGCTACACCTTC	once	TRBV15	.	TRBJ1-2
CSVGTVLNTEAFF	TGCAGCGTCGGGACAGTTTTAAACACTGAAGCTTTCTTT	few	TRBV29-1	TRBD1	TRBJ1-1
CAITSGGYEQYF	TGTGCCATTACTAGCGGTGGCTACGAGCAGTACTTC	few	TRBV10-3	TRBD2	TRBJ2-7
CSVEGRSGNEQFF	TGCAGCGTTGAGGGCAGGTCAGGGAATGAGCAGTTCTTC	few	TRBV29-1	.	TRBJ2-1
CASSPPVRDTIYF	TGTGCCAGCTCACCACCGGTTCGGGACACCATATATTTT	.	TRBV18	.	TRBJ1-3
CSVALDNTGELFF	TGCAGCGTTGCATTGGATAACACCGGGGAGCTGTTTTTT	.	TRBV29-1	.	TRBJ2-2
CASSLRDRAPEQYF	TGTGCCAGCAGCTTAAGGGACAGGGCGCCCGAGCAGTACTTC	.	TRBV11-2	TRBD1	TRBJ2-7
CASRGTNQNIQYF	TGTGCCAGCCGGGGGACAAACCAAAACATTCAGTACTTC	.	TRBV6-5	.	TRBJ2-4
CASSPTRGTDTQYF	TGTGCCAGCAGCCCGACGCGGGGCACAGATACGCAGTATTTT	.	TRBV7-2	.	TRBJ2-3
CASSLDPQDTQYF	TGTGCCAGCAGCTTAGACCCCCAAGATACGCAGTATTTT	.	TRBV7-3	.	TRBJ2-3
CASSGDVWDIQYF	TGTGCCAGCAGTGGGGACGTCTGGGACATTCAGTACTTC	.	TRBV2	.	TRBJ2-4
CAWTSPKRRNSPLHF	TGTGCCTGGACCTCCCCGAAGAGAAGGAATTCACCCCTCCACTTT	.	TRBV30	.	TRBJ1-6
CASRPIVNGNIQYF	TGTGCCAGCAGGCCGATTGTAAACGGAAACATTCAGTACTTC	.	TRBV6-5	.	TRBJ2-4
CAWSLTGGGYTF	TGTGCCTGGAGTTTGACAGGGGGCGGCTACACCTTC	.	TRBV30	TRBD1	TRBJ1-2
CASSREGQGYEQYF	TGTGCCAGCTCACGAGAGGGACAGGGATACGAGCAGTACTTC	once	TRBV18	TRBD1	TRBJ2-7
CASSYSYDSNQPQHF	TGTGCCAGCAGTTACTCGTACGATAGCAATCAGCCCCAGCATTTT	.	TRBV6-5	.	TRBJ1-5
CASSPRPGPPYEQYF	TGCGCCAGCAGCCCCCGTCCAGGCCCACCCTACGAGCAGTACTTC	.	TRBV5-1	.	TRBJ2-7
CASSPRRDAEKTQYF	TGTGCCAGCAGTCCACGGCGGGACGCCGAGAAGACCCAGTACTTC	few	TRBV27	.	TRBJ2-5
CSVSRGSANTGELFF	TGCAGCGTTTCCCGGGGGTCAGCAAACACCGGGGAGCTGTTTTTT	.	TRBV29-1	.	TRBJ2-2
CASTVGAPETQYF	TGTGCCAGCACAGTGGGAGCCCCGGAGACCCAGTACTTC	few	TRBV28	.	TRBJ2-5
CASSGGLAGGRETQYF	TGTGCCAGCAGCGGCGGACTAGCGGGGGGGCGAGAGACCCAGTACTTC	.	TRBV9	TRBD2	TRBJ2-5
CAWSASRYNEQFF	TGTGCCTGGAGTGCAAGTCGCTACAATGAGCAGTTCTTC	.	TRBV30	.	TRBJ2-1